Each of the 8 T cell receptor beta chains below was sequenced from the same sample in a study of blood T cell repertoires in COVID-19. Method: immunoSEQ multiplex PCR; TCRdb's copy keeps in-frame clones and lacks some. The sample lists 120,000 or so clones, about 92% seen once, with around 3.6% in the top ten. The sequenced sample was peripheral blood. Receptors originate from a man aged 50 to 59 with active COVID-19.

The chain couples TRBV7-3 to TRBJ2-5; 12 nucleotides agree with TRBD2. J lost 1 base, V lost 5 bases, and 5 bases had no gene match. The CDR3 is 16 residues long. Looked up from germline, CDR1 is SGHTA and CDR2 is FQGTGA. The CDR3 DNA is TGTGCCAGCAGCCCTGGACTAGCGGGGTCCCAAGAGACCCAGTACTTC. Amino acids: CASSPGLAGSQETQYF.

The J gene is TRBJ2-4, the V gene TRBV7-8, with 8 bases lining up with TRBD2. The V and J ends lost 5 bases and 1 base, in that order; junction bases with no gene match: 7. CDR1 SGHVS and CDR2 FQNEAQ come from the germline V gene. The CDR3 sequence is 16 residues long. The CDR3 coding sequence is TGTGCCAGCAGCCCCCGGCGGGAGGAGGCCAAAAACATTCAGTACTTC. It yields the protein CASSPRREEAKNIQYF.

V gene TRBV7-2 combines with J gene TRBJ1-4, with TRBD1 matching 9 bases. CDR3 length equals 14 residues. V lost 5 bases and J lost 4; bases outside the gene matches: 2. Germline assignment: CDR1 SGHTA and CDR2 FQGNSA. CDR3 residues: CASSPDRGNEKLFF. CDR3 in DNA: TGTGCCAGCAGCCCGGACAGGGGTAATGAAAAACTGTTTTTT. The complete variable domain, with remaining parts taken from reference TRBV7-2 and TRBJ1-4, reads GAGVSQSPSNKVTEKGKDVELRCDPISGHTALYWYRQSLGQGLEFLIYFQGNSAPDKSGLPSDRFSAERTGGSVSTLTIQRTQQEDSAVYLCASSPDRGNEKLFFGSGTQLSVL.

The rearrangement links TRBV11-2 to TRBJ2-1; TRBD2 agrees at 7 bases. V shed 4 bases, J shed 3 bases, and the junction held 9 bases outside the gene matches. This CDR3 region has 16 residues. Germline CDR1 and CDR2: SGHAT and FQNNGV. The CDR3 sequence is CASSSSRAGDYNEQFF. Here the CDR3 DNA reads TGTGCCAGCAGCTCCTCCCGGGCGGGAGACTACAATGAGCAGTTCTTC.

The rearrangement uses TRBV15 and TRBJ2-1; D may be TRBD2 (6 bases). The CDR3 is 17 amino acids. The V gene's germline CDR1 is LNHNV and CDR2 YYDKDF (reference sequence). Trimming cost V 0 bases and J 1 base, with 13 bases left between them. This CDR3 reads CATSRDLGSGSYNEQFF. CDR3 DNA: TGTGCCACCAGCAGAGATCTCGGGAGCGGTTCCTACAATGAGCAGTTCTTC.

The V and J genes are TRBV6-5 and TRBJ1-5; TRBD1 agrees at 8 bases. The V and J ends lost 8 bases and 3 bases, in that order; junction bases with no gene match: 6. Looked up from germline, CDR1 is MNHEY and CDR2 is SVGAGI. The CDR3 totals 14 residues. Here the CDR3 DNA reads TGTGCCAGCGGGGACAGGATTTTCAATCAGCCCCAGCATTTT. This sequence encodes CASGDRIFNQPQHF.

The rearrangement joins TRBV29-1 to TRBJ1-1; a possible D gene is TRBD1 (5 bases). V dropped 6 bases and J dropped 7 bases, with 9 bases sitting between them. The CDR3 covers 10 residues. Germline V gene lookup returns CDR1 SQVTM and CDR2 ANQGSEA. CDR3 DNA: TGCAGCGTGGCTGACAGTGAAGCTTTCTTT. This encodes CSVADSEAFF.

The chain has TRBV19 and TRBJ1-1, with 7 bases fitting TRBD1. Germline V gene sequence: CDR1 LNHDA, CDR2 SQIVND (reference sequence). The CDR3 extends over 15 amino acids. V shed 0 bases and J 4 bases; nucleotides not matched to a gene: 5. CDR3 sequence (DNA): TGTGCCAGTAGTATAGATGGCAGGGGGATCACTGAAGCTTTCTTT. As protein: CASSIDGRGITEAFF.